This T cell receptor (beta chain) was observed in a study of monozygotic twins with inflammatory bowel disease. Study-level results: Similarity of repertoires did not differ between concordant and discordant twins, possibly from limited power.

Comment on this clonotype: Its antigen remains unknown.

The CDR3 runs to 13 residues. Germline-derived CDR1 and CDR2 are KGHDR and SFDVKD. Two nested PCRs, approximately 16 and 10 cycles, amplified TCRalpha and TCRbeta cDNA. TCRdb re-called the 5' RACE reads; every CDR3 protein appears as one record, without DNA. The specimen's table records fewer than 400,000 distinct CDR3 sequences. The chain uses TRBV24-1 and TRBJ2-1; TCRdb gives TRBD1 as the D gene, but with no DNA this cannot be confirmed. Source material: blood. The sequence was obtained from a human donor with ulcerative colitis or Crohn's disease, or a healthy co-twin of an affected twin (not recorded which). The CDR3: CATQGTLYNEQFF.